The entry below gives a single T cell receptor beta chain sequence along with its context. The antigen remains undetermined. The PCR employed 60 Vbeta primers together with 13 Jbeta primers. The repertoire was sequenced with immunoSEQ multiplex PCR; TCRdb's copy has only in-frame clones and lacks some. The repertoire holds 200,000 or so clones, 80% to 85% seen once, with about 0.25% in the top ten. The data belong to a study of cytomegalovirus exposure and HLA in healthy donors. Study at large: There were roughly 110 million unique TCR beta sequences, drawn from 150 million to 200 million T cells, in an earlier analysis. Notes on the study in general: Researchers reported in a later analysis that common viral pathogens appeared linked to several top clusters. Listed as cytomegalovirus-associated were 150 to 200 TCR beta chains.

The CDR3 extends over 15 amino acids. Germline lookup yields CDR1 SGHRS and CDR2 YFSETQ. With V trimmed by 2 bases and J by 5 bases, 9 bases remained unmatched. This clonotype was sampled from a boy aged 5 to 17 in good health and CMV-seronegative. V gene TRBV5-1 combines with J gene TRBJ2-5; 7 bases map to TRBD1. The sequencing input was PBMCs. This CDR3 is CASSLRQGPGETQYF. CDR3 sequence (DNA): TGCGCCAGCAGCTTAAGACAGGGACCCGGGGAGACCCAGTACTTC.